This note documents a single T cell receptor (beta chain) sequence. Its antigen is not known. PBMCs were density-gradient isolated from roughly 10 ml fresh blood. TCR beta CDR3 amplification used RNA transcripts. First-round RT-PCR with HTBI primers preceded a second-round multiplex PCR. TCRdb ran MiXCR on the multiplex PCR reads and lists one entry per CDR3 protein. The sample has 660,000 or so distinct CDR3 sequences, about 41% seen once. The CDR3 is 15 amino acids. CDR1 and CDR2 from the germline V gene are SQVTM and ANQGSEA. The ends lost 7 bases at V and 0 bases at J; junction bases unmatched: 10. This entry belongs to a study of Graves' ophthalmopathy and Graves' hyperthyroidism. Findings of the study overall: A majority of expanded thyroid clonotypes exceeding 0.001 frequency were likewise present in blood. Forecasting of ophthalmopathy progression by the model achieved 60% to 71% sensitivity and 72% to 75% specificity.

V is TRBV29-1 and J is TRBJ1-2; TRBD1 matches 8 bases. The specimen was peripheral blood. This TCR was recovered from an adult man with Graves' ophthalmopathy. The DNA of the CDR3 is TGCAGCGCCAGCAACGGACAGGGTTCTAACTATGGCTACACCTTC. Translating it yields CSASNGQGSNYGYTF.